These 25 T cell receptor beta chains were sequenced from one sample in a study of T cell repertoires in aging, cancer and after chemotherapy. Rearranged V-D-J TRB sequences were amplified with a mixed TRB-A/B primer pool. TCRdb reprocessed the multiplex PCR reads with MiXCR, giving one entry per CDR3 protein. The sample lists just under 10,000 distinct CDR3 sequences, roughly 35% seen once, with less than 3.5% in the top ten. The template was genomic DNA from peripheral blood, not RNA. Source material: blood. These receptors all come from a human donor in good health.

This clonotype is categorized as medium-sized. The rearrangement joins TRBV29-1 to TRBJ1-2; perhaps TRBD1 as D (6 bases). This CDR3 is built from 12 residues. CDR1 is SQVTM, CDR2 ANQGSEA, per germline. V lost 7 bases to trimming and J lost 2 bases, with 11 bases between them. The CDR3 DNA is TGCAGCGGTACAGGGTCCAACTATGGCTACACCTTC. Translation gives CSGTGSNYGYTF.

V usage is TRBV30 and J usage is TRBJ2-7; perhaps TRBD2 as D (5 bases). The CDR3 covers 13 residues. V lost 7 bases, J lost 5 bases, and 18 bases lay in between. Germline-derived CDR1 and CDR2 are GTSNPN and SVGIG (reference sequence). The CDR3: CAYSVLAHHEQYF. The CDR3 DNA follows: TGTGCCTACAGTGTGTTAGCGCACCACGAGCAGTACTTC.

The chain recombines TRBV27 with TRBJ2-7; unclear D gene. Trimming shortened V by 4 bases and J by 6 bases, and 10 bases separated the two germline ends. The CDR3 sequence is 12 residues long. The germline CDR1 and CDR2 sequences are MNHEY and SMNVEV (reference sequence). Here the CDR3 reads CASSSLPSEQYF. The CDR3 nucleotides are TGTGCCAGCAGTTCCCTCCCATCCGAGCAGTACTTC.

The rearrangement links TRBV7-4 to TRBJ2-7; D may be TRBD2 (6 bases). The J call may be faulty, since TRBJ2-5 better matches the DNA end. The CDR3 runs to 15 residues. Germline assignment: CDR1 SGHVT and CDR2 SQSDAQ. The CDR3 DNA reads TGTGCCAGCAGCTTCCAATCGGGGGTTTGGGAGACCCAGTACTTC. This encodes CASSFQSGVWETQYF.

This chain's CDR3 is CASSPWTSGVLTDTQYF. The CDR3 DNA reads as TGTGCCAGCAGCCCATGGACTAGCGGAGTTCTCACAGATACGCAGTATTTT. The gene calls are TRBV6-5 and TRBJ2-3; 10 nucleotides match TRBD2. The CDR3 consists of 17 residues. Germline V lookup: CDR1 MNHEY, CDR2 SVGAGI. Trimming cost V 6 bases and J 2 bases; bases outside gene matches: 11.

The table lists this clonotype with a few counts. The V call is TRBV5-6, the J call TRBJ2-3; 12 bases are a match to TRBD2. Trimming took 4 bases from V and 2 from J; bases not matched to a gene: 17. The CDR3 is 20 residues long. The germline V gene encodes CDR1 SGHDT and CDR2 YYEEEE. The CDR3 coding sequence is TGTGCCAGCAGCGTAAAATTCGGGACTAGCGGGCCCGGCCCCACAGATACGCAGTATTTT. This encodes CASSVKFGTSGPGPTDTQYF.

This clonotype showed up just a few times. The chain has TRBV27 and TRBJ1-6; no reliable D call. CDR3 length equals 15 residues. The V gene lost 0 bases and the J gene lost 10 bases, with 13 bases spanning the gap. Per the germline V gene, CDR1 is MNHEY and CDR2 is SMNVEV (reference sequence). Here the CDR3 reads CASSLSSGLESPLHF. The CDR3 DNA reads TGTGCCAGCAGTTTATCGAGTGGGTTAGAGTCACCCCTCCACTTT.

The chain joins TRBV6-5 to TRBJ2-3; 9 bases match TRBD2. Trimming took 5 bases from V and 4 from J; bases not matched to a gene: 10. The CDR3 length is 16 residues. The V gene's germline CDR1 is MNHEY and CDR2 SVGAGI. The CDR3 DNA reads as TGTGCCAGCAGTGAAGCCAAGCGGGGGGCCGCAGATACGCAGTATTTT. This gives the protein CASSEAKRGAADTQYF.

This chain joins TRBV6-6 and TRBJ1-6; D might be TRBD1 (6 bases). Germline CDR1 and CDR2: MNHNY and SVGAGI (reference sequence). This CDR3 region has 16 residues. Deletions cut 2 bases from V and 0 bases from J, with 8 bases between. CDR3 sequence reads: CASSYRGSSYNSPLHF. In DNA form, the CDR3 reads TGTGCCAGCAGTTACAGGGGGAGCTCCTATAATTCACCCCTCCACTTT.

This clonotype was found a few times. V usage is TRBV7-9 and J usage is TRBJ2-3; 10 bases are shared with TRBD1. Losses at the gene ends were 5 bases for V and 5 bases for J; bases not matched to a gene: 7. The CDR3 is 15 amino acids. Germline CDR1 and CDR2: SEHNR and FQNEAQ (reference sequence). The CDR3 protein is CASSAGQGHGDTQYF. CDR3 DNA sequence: TGTGCCAGCAGCGCGGGACAGGGGCACGGAGATACGCAGTATTTT.

This clonotype was observed a handful of times. This chain uses TRBV6-2 or TRBV6-3 with TRBJ2-3, with 10 bases identical to TRBD2. V shed 2 bases, J shed 2 bases, and the junction held 4 bases outside the gene matches. The CDR3 extends over 16 amino acids. Per the germline V gene, CDR1 is MNHEY and CDR2 is SVGEGT. The CDR3 nucleotides read TGTGCCAGCAGTTACGTTCTAGCGGGGGCCACAGATACGCAGTATTTT. Translating it yields CASSYVLAGATDTQYF.

By sample fraction, this clonotype is medium-sized. The chain employs TRBV19 and TRBJ2-2; 14 positions agree with TRBD2. This CDR3 has 18 residues. V dropped 3 bases and J dropped 0; count of bases not matched to a gene: 3. CDR1 LNHDA and CDR2 SQIVND come from the germline V gene (reference sequence). The CDR3 DNA reads TGTGCCAGTAGTATTGGACTAGCGGGAGGCCCGAACACCGGGGAGCTGTTTTTT. Protein sequence: CASSIGLAGGPNTGELFF.

Judged by abundance, this clonotype is medium-sized. The V and J genes are TRBV6-5 and TRBJ2-1; TRBD2 aligns across 11 bases. This CDR3 has 16 residues. Germline values: CDR1 MNHEY, CDR2 SVGAGI. The J segment lost 4 bases and the V segment lost 6 bases, leaving 8 bases of the junction unmatched. CDR3 loop: CASSSQLAGAYNEQFF. The CDR3 DNA sequence: TGTGCCAGCAGCTCTCAACTAGCGGGGGCTTACAATGAGCAGTTCTTC.

This clonotype was seen only a few times. The V call is TRBV11-3, the J call TRBJ2-7; no clear D gene. Germline V gene data show CDR1 as SGHNT and CDR2 as YENEEA. The V end was cut by 7 bases, the J end by 2 bases, with 6 bases between. The CDR3 runs 11 residues. CDR3 sequence reads: CASTNTYEQYF. The CDR3 nucleotides are TGTGCCAGCACTAACACCTACGAGCAGTACTTC. Supplemented by reference TRBV11-3 and TRBJ2-7, the full variable domain reads EAGVVQSPRYKIIEKKQPVAFWCNPISGHNTLYWYLQNLGQGPELLIRYENEEAVDDSQLPKDRFSAERLKGVDSTLKIQPAELGDSAVYLCASTNTYEQYFGPGTRLTVT.

The V and J genes are TRBV12-3 or TRBV12-4 and TRBJ2-2; weak D call: TRBD1 (5 bases). This CDR3 has 14 amino acids. Trimming cost V 7 bases and J 1 base, with 10 bases left between them. CDR3 protein: CASTPTGNTGELFF. CDR3 DNA sequence: TGTGCCAGCACCCCCACAGGGAACACCGGGGAGCTGTTTTTT.

The rearrangement joins TRBV6-2 or TRBV6-3 to TRBJ1-2; D not certain. Trimming pared 2 bases from V and 2 bases from J, leaving 6 bases between. The germline gives CDR1 MNHEY, CDR2 SVGEGT. The CDR3 loop spans 13 amino acids. The DNA of the CDR3 is TGTGCCAGCAGTTACGCAGAAAACTATGGCTACACCTTC. Its protein is CASSYAENYGYTF.

The genes are TRBV6-1 and TRBJ2-3; D not certain. Per the germline V gene, CDR1 is MNHNS and CDR2 is SASEGT. Trimming cost V 0 bases and J 9 bases, with 4 bases left between them. The CDR3 totals 11 residues. Here the CDR3 DNA reads TGTGCCAGCAGTGAAGCAAGGACGCAGTATTTT. Translated, it gives CASSEARTQYF.

In its sample, this clonotype was seen a few times. This chain links TRBV18 with TRBJ2-5, with 9 bases lining up with TRBD1. CDR1 is KGHSH, CDR2 LQKENI, per germline. CDR3 size: 15 residues. V lost 5 bases and J lost 5; bases outside the gene matches: 9. For the CDR3, the DNA is TGTGCCAGCTCAGCGGGACAGGGTGTTTTGGAGACCCAGTACTTC. Encoded protein: CASSAGQGVLETQYF.

This clonotype was observed a few times. The V call is TRBV19, the J call TRBJ2-7; D is perhaps TRBD1 or TRBD2 (5 bases each). There are 15 residues in the CDR3. Trimming took off 5 bases at V and 6 bases at J, with 20 bases between the two ends. From germline, CDR1 is LNHDA and CDR2 SQIVND (reference sequence). The CDR3, as DNA: TGTGCCAGTAGTCCAGGGAGCCCCTTGCGGACCGAGCAGTACTTC. Protein: CASSPGSPLRTEQYF.

With respect to this clonotype: The junction shows a germline mismatch at one end, possibly a read error. The chain has TRBV7-3 and TRBJ1-2; possibly TRBD1 for D (6 bases). The CDR3 has 13 residues. CDR1 is SGHTA and CDR2 is FQGTGA in the germline V gene. The CDR3 loop is CDSSLDRSYGYTF. In DNA, the CDR3 is TGTGACAGCAGCTTAGACAGGAGCTATGGCTACACCTTC.

This clonotype rates as medium-sized. J is TRBJ1-2 and V is TRBV29-1, with 9 bases matching TRBD1. CDR1 is SQVTM and CDR2 is ANQGSEA in the germline V gene. J gave up 7 bases and V 1 base, and 10 bases lay outside the gene matches. The CDR3 loop spans 15 amino acids. The CDR3 DNA follows: TGCAGCGTTGAAGGGGACAGGGAGAAGTCCTTTGGCTACACCTTC. Residues: CSVEGDREKSFGYTF.

The J gene is TRBJ2-3, the V gene TRBV12-3 or TRBV12-4; 9 bases map to TRBD2. This CDR3 has 17 amino acids. V lost 6 bases to trimming and J lost 0 bases; unmatched junction nucleotides: 10. This chain's CDR3 is CASSNSLSGGSTDTQYF. CDR3 nucleotide sequence: TGTGCCAGCAGCAATTCCCTAAGCGGGGGGAGCACAGATACGCAGTATTTT.

This rearrangement joins TRBV29-1 to TRBJ1-2; 8 positions match TRBD1. The length of the CDR3 is 19 residues. With 4 bases clipped from V and 4 bases from J, the junction kept 23 bases outside the gene matches. Germline CDR1 and CDR2: SQVTM and ANQGSEA. CDR3 DNA sequence: TGCAGCGTTGTACAGCCGGAAAATTTCCGGGACAGGCAGACCTATGGCTACACCTTC. Translation gives CSVVQPENFRDRQTYGYTF.

This clonotype showed up just a few times. The chain carries TRBV6-1 and TRBJ2-1, with TRBD1 matching over 8 bases. This CDR3 has 16 amino acids. V lost 6 bases to trimming and J lost 6 bases; unmatched junction nucleotides: 13. Germline lookup yields CDR1 MNHNS and CDR2 SASEGT. The CDR3 sequence is CASSLLPSTGANEQFF. DNA of the CDR3: TGTGCCAGCAGCCTACTACCCTCGACAGGGGCCAATGAGCAGTTCTTC.

In its sample, this clonotype ranks as medium-sized (0.01 to 0.1%). The chain combines TRBV29-1 with TRBJ2-5; 12 nucleotides match TRBD1. The CDR3 sequence is 13 residues long. The V and J ends lost 6 bases and 5 bases, in that order; junction bases with no gene match: 4. CDR1 SQVTM and CDR2 ANQGSEA come from the germline V gene. CDR3 loop: CSVAGQGAETQYF. For the CDR3, the DNA is TGCAGCGTCGCGGGACAGGGGGCCGAGACCCAGTACTTC. Full variable domain (remainder filled in from reference TRBV29-1 and TRBJ2-5): SAVISQKPSRDICQRGTSLTIQCQVDSQVTMMFWYRQQPGQSLTLIATANQGSEATYESGFVIDKFPISRPNLTFSTLTVSNMSPEDSSIYLCSVAGQGAETQYFGPGTRLLVL.